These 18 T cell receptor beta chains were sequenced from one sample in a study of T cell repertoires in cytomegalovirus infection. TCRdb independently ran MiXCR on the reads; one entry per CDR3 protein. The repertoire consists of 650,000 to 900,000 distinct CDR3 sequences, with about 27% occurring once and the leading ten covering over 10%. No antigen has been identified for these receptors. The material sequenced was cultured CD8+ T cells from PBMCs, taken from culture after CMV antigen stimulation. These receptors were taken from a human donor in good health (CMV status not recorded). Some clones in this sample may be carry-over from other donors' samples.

The DNA of the CDR3 is TGTGCCATCAGTGGGGGCAGTCACTATGGCTACACCTTC. It yields the protein CAISGGSHYGYTF. The chain has TRBV10-3 and TRBJ1-2; tentative D call: TRBD1 (5 bases). CDR3 length: 13 amino acids. Germline CDR1 ENHRY, CDR2 SYGVKD. V was pared by 4 bases and J by 3 bases, with 9 bases between.

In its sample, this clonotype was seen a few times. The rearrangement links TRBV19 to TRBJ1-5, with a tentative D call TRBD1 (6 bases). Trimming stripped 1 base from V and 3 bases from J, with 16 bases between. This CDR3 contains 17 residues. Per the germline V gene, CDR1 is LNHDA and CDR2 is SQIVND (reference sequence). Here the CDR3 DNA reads TGTGCCAGTAGTATAGGAGGTCTGCAGGGGCCCAATCAGCCCCAGCATTTT. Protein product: CASSIGGLQGPNQPQHF. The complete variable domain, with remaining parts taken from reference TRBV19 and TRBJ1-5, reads DGGITQSPKYLFRKEGQNVTLSCEQNLNHDAMYWYRQDPGQGLRLIYYSQIVNDFQKGDIAEGYSVSREKKESFPLTVTSAQKNPTAFYLCASSIGGLQGPNQPQHFGDGTRLSIL.

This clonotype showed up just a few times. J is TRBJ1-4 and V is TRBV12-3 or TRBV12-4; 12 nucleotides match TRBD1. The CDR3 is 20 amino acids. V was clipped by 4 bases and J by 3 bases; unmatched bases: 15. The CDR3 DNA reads TGTGCCAGCAGTTCTACCCCGGGGACAGGGGGCGTTTGGCCTAATGAAAAACTGTTTTTT. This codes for CASSSTPGTGGVWPNEKLFF.

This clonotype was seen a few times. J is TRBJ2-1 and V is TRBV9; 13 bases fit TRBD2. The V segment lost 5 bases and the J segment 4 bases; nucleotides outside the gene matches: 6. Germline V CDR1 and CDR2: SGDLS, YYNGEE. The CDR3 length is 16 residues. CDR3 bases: TGTGCCAGCAGTGGCACACTAGCGGGGGGGTACAATGAGCAGTTCTTC. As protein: CASSGTLAGGYNEQFF.

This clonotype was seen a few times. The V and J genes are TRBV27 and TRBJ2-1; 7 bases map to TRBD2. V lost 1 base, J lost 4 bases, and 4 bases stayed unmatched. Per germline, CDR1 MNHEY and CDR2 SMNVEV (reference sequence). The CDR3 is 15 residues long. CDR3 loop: CASSLFGGIYNEQFF. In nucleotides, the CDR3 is TGTGCCAGCAGTTTATTCGGGGGGATTTACAATGAGCAGTTCTTC.

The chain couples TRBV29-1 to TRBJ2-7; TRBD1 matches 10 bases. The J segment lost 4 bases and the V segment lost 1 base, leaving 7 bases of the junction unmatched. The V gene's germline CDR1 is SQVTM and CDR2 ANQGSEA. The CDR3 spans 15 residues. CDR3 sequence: CSVEVLRQGAYEQYF. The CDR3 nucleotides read TGCAGCGTTGAAGTTCTGAGACAGGGGGCTTACGAGCAGTACTTC.

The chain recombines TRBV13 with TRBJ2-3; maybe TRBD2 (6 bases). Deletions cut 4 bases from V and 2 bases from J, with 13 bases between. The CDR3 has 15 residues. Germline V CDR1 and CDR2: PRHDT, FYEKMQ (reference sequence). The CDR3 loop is CASSSRLVPTDTQYF. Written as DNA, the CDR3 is TGTGCCAGCAGCTCCCGACTAGTCCCCACAGATACGCAGTATTTT.

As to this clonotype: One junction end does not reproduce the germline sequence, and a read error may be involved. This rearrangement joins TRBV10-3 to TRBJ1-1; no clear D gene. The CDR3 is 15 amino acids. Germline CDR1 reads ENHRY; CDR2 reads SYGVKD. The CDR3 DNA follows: TGTGCCTTCAGTGAGGGAGTTGGGATGAACACTGAAGCTTTCTTT. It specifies CAFSEGVGMNTEAFF.

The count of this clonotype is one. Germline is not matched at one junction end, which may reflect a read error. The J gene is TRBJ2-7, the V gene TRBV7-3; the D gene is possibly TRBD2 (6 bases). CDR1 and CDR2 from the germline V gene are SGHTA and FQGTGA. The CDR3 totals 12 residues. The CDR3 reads CGSSLGGSEQYF. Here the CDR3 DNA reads TGTGGCAGCAGCTTAGGAGGGAGCGAGCAGTACTTC.

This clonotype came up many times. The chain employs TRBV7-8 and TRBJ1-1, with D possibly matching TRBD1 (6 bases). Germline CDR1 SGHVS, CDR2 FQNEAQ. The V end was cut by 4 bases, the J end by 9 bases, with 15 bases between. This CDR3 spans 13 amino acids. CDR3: CASSSKGESKAFF. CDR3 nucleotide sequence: TGTGCCAGCAGCTCAAAGGGGGAGAGTAAAGCTTTCTTT.

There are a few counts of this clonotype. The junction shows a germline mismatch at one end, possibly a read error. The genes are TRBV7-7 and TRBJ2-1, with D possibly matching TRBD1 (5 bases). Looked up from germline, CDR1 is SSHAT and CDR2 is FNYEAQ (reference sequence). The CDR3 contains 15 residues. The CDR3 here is CASSKTVSSYNEQFF. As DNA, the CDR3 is TGTGCTAGCAGCAAGACAGTCAGCTCCTACAATGAGCAGTTCTTC.

In DNA form, the CDR3 reads TGTGCCAGCAGTTTCTCCCTTAATGAAAAACTGTTTTTT. Residues: CASSFSLNEKLFF. The chain is built from TRBV27 and TRBJ1-4; D not certain. Between the trimmed V and J ends, which lost 3 bases and 4 bases, there was a span of 6 bases. Germline V lookup: CDR1 MNHEY, CDR2 SMNVEV (reference sequence). The CDR3 runs to 13 residues. The complete variable domain, with remaining parts taken from reference TRBV27 and TRBJ1-4, reads EAQVTQNPRYLITVTGKKLTVTCSQNMNHEYMSWYRQDPGLGLRQIYYSMNVEVTDKGDVPEGYKVSRKEKRNFPLILESPSPNQTSLYFCASSFSLNEKLFFGSGTQLSVL.

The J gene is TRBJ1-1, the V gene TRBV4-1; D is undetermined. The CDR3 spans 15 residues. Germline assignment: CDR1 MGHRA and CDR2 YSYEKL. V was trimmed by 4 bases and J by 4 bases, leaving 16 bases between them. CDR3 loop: CASSLLVRSGTEAFF. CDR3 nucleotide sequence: TGCGCCAGCAGCCTCCTCGTTCGCTCGGGCACTGAAGCTTTCTTT.

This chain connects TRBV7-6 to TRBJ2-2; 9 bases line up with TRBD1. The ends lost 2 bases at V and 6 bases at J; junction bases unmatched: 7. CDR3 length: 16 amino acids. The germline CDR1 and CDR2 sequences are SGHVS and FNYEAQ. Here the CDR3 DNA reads TGTGCCAGCAGCTTACTCATGACAGGGGGGTCCGGGGAGCTGTTTTTT. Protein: CASSLLMTGGSGELFF.

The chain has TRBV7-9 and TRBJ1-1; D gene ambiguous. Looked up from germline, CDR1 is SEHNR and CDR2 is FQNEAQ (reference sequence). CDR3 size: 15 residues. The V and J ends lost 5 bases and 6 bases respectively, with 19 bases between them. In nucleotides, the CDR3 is TGTGCCAGCAGCAATCCCATGGCCTTGGGCGCTGAAGCTTTCTTT. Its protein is CASSNPMALGAEAFF.

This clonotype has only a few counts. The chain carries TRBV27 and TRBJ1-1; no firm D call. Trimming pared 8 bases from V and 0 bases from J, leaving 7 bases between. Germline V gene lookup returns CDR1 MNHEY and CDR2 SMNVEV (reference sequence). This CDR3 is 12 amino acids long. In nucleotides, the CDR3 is TGTGCCAGCGGGCCGATGAACACTGAAGCTTTCTTT. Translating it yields CASGPMNTEAFF.

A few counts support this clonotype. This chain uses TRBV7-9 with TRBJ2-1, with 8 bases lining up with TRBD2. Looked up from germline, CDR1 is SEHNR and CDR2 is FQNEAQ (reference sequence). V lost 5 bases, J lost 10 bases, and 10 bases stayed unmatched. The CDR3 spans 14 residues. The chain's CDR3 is CASSLGRGGPEQFF. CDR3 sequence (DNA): TGTGCCAGCAGCCTGGGCCGGGGGGGCCCCGAGCAGTTCTTC.

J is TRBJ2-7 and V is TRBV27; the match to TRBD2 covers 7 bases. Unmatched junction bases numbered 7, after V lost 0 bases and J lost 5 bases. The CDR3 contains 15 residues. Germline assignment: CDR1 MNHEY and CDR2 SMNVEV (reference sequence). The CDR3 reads CASSLSGTSAHEQYF. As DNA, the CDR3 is TGTGCCAGCAGTTTATCGGGAACTAGCGCCCACGAGCAGTACTTC.